The rows below give T cell receptor beta chains drawn from one sample of a study of CD4+ T cells in melanoma. Libraries were prepared by immunoSEQ multiplex PCR; TCRdb keeps only in-frame clonotypes and omits some of them. The sample includes under 20,000 clones, roughly 85% of them seen just once. Sequencing was carried out using cells from a culture (not recorded whether cultured in vitro). Source of these receptors: a human donor with melanoma. Both conserved end residues are trimmed from each CDR3. A clone size is listed for some rows: how often the clone was seen (once, few, many), or a class if it is expanded.

J gene: TRBJ1-1; clone size: .; V gene: TRBV30; CDR3 protein: AWSVRGLVTEAF
J gene: TRBJ1-1; clone size: .; V gene: TRBV4-1; CDR3 protein: ASSHLSREAPEAF
J gene: TRBJ1-4; clone size: .; V gene: TRBV5-1; CDR3 protein: ASSLSYNEKLF
J gene: TRBJ2-7; clone size: once; V gene: TRBV11-1; CDR3 protein: ASSSTGIEQY
J gene: TRBJ2-3; clone size: .; V gene: TRBV6-4; CDR3 protein: ASSALIGTDTQY
J gene: TRBJ1-4; clone size: .; V gene: TRBV11-2; CDR3 protein: ASSLADRVFPQKLF
J gene: TRBJ1-1; clone size: .; V gene: TRBV6-1; CDR3 protein: ASSEEWGTEAF
J gene: TRBJ1-5; clone size: once; V gene: TRBV2; CDR3 protein: ASSVSFGGRDQPQH
J gene: TRBJ2-1; clone size: few; V gene: TRBV2; CDR3 protein: ASRGTGTEQF
J gene: TRBJ1-2; clone size: .; V gene: TRBV6-5; CDR3 protein: ASSYRGGGYT
J gene: TRBJ2-2; clone size: .; V gene: TRBV9; CDR3 protein: ASSETRIAGELF
J gene: TRBJ1-1; clone size: .; V gene: TRBV19; CDR3 protein: ASNQGSTEAF
J gene: TRBJ1-3; clone size: .; V gene: TRBV5-1; CDR3 protein: ASSFSAGNTIY
J gene: TRBJ1-1; clone size: few; V gene: TRBV2; CDR3 protein: ASTEWVVKT
J gene: TRBJ1-4; clone size: .; V gene: TRBV2; CDR3 protein: ASSEGTGQGVEKLF
J gene: TRBJ1-2; clone size: .; V gene: TRBV19; CDR3 protein: ASSIQGLSNGYT
J gene: TRBJ1-2; clone size: .; V gene: TRBV9; CDR3 protein: ASSARSGGGEFYGYT
J gene: TRBJ1-5; clone size: once; V gene: TRBV5-1; CDR3 protein: ASSRTGDQPQH